This TCR beta chain stems from a study of response to subunit inactivated influenza vaccine. TCRdb reprocessed the RT-PCR reads via MiXCR and lists one record per CDR3 protein. The data show around 520,000 distinct CDR3 sequences, with around 25% seen just once and approximately 2% held by the top ten. The CDR3 sequence is 15 residues long. V dropped 0 bases and J dropped 2 bases, with 9 bases sitting between them. The germline V gene has CDR1 SGHRS and CDR2 YFSETQ. The sequence was obtained from a man aged 50 or older who received an inactivated influenza vaccine. This specimen consisted of CD4+ T cells sorted from PBMCs, obtained 5 to 6 days after vaccination. The genes are TRBV5-1 and TRBJ2-1, with D possibly being TRBD2 (5 bases). CDR3 in amino acids: CASSLAPGTYNEQFF. The CDR3 DNA reads as TGCGCCAGCAGCTTGGCTCCGGGGACCTACAATGAGCAGTTCTTC.